The 28 T cell receptor beta chains listed next were all sequenced from one sample in a study of glioma-infiltrating T cells. TCR alpha and beta CDR3 regions were amplified from RNA using iRepertoire nested multiplex PCR. A single record per CDR3 protein comes from TCRdb applying MiXCR to the multiplex PCR reads. In the table there are about 140,000 distinct CDR3 sequences, around 42% of which are singletons. Sequencing input: glioma tissue, nonneoplastic brain tissue, or PBMCs (not recorded which). Source of these receptors: a human donor with low-grade glioma or glioblastoma, undergoing nonglioma brain surgery, or in good health (not recorded which).

V gene TRBV3-1 combines with J gene TRBJ1-6; the D is unclear. The germline V and J ends were trimmed by 5 bases and 2 bases, with 4 bases remaining between them. The CDR3 length is 13 residues. Germline V gene sequence: CDR1 LGHDT, CDR2 YNNKEL (reference sequence). The CDR3 nucleotides read TGTGCCAGCAGCGGCACCTATAATTCACCCCTCCACTTT. Translating it yields CASSGTYNSPLHF. The entire variable domain, with the rest obtained from reference TRBV3-1 and TRBJ1-6, is as follows: DTAVSQTPKYLVTQMGNDKSIKCEQNLGHDTMYWYKQDSKKFLKIMFSYNNKELIINETVPNRFSPKSPDKAHLNLHINSLELGDSAVYFCASSGTYNSPLHFGNGTRLTVT.

This clonotype was detected a few times. The V gene is TRBV4-1, the J gene TRBJ2-3; D may correspond to TRBD1 or TRBD2 (6 bases each). CDR1 MGHRA and CDR2 YSYEKL come from the germline V gene. The length of the CDR3 is 17 residues. V was trimmed by 4 bases and J by 2 bases, leaving 19 bases between them. CDR3 sequence: CASSPRRGGGATDTQYF. CDR3 nucleotide sequence: TGCGCCAGCAGCCCTCGAAGAGGGGGAGGTGCCACAGATACGCAGTATTTT.

This clonotype was observed a few times. The V and J genes are TRBV2 and TRBJ1-1; the D gene is possibly TRBD1 (5 bases). Germline assignment: CDR1 SNHLY and CDR2 FYNNEI. V gave up 3 bases and J gave up 1 base, with 9 bases separating them. The CDR3 sequence is 14 residues long. The CDR3 bases are TGTGCCAGCAGTGAGGCAGGGTCGAACACTGAAGCTTTCTTT. This encodes CASSEAGSNTEAFF.

This clonotype was found a few times. V is TRBV6-2 or TRBV6-3 and J is TRBJ2-1; D tentatively fits TRBD1 or TRBD2 (5 bases each). Per the germline V gene, CDR1 is MNHEY and CDR2 is SVGEGT. V lost 4 bases, J lost 4 bases, and 14 bases lay in between. CDR3 length: 15 residues. This chain's CDR3 is CASSLGPVNYNEQFF. As DNA, the CDR3 is TGTGCCAGCAGTTTGGGACCAGTCAATTACAATGAGCAGTTCTTC.

This clonotype has more than one count but fewer than ten. The chain is built from TRBV7-2 and TRBJ1-6, with 8 bases identical to TRBD1. The CDR3 is 14 amino acids. The V gene's germline CDR1 is SGHTA and CDR2 FQGNSA. V lost 4 bases and J lost 9; bases outside the gene matches: 5. CDR3 in amino acids: CASSSTGDSSPLHF. The CDR3 bases are TGTGCCAGCAGCTCGACAGGGGATAGTTCACCCCTCCACTTT.

The V gene is TRBV4-2, the J gene TRBJ2-1, with TRBD1 identical over 9 bases. J was trimmed by 6 bases and V by 0 bases; bases with no gene match: 9. The V gene's germline CDR1 is LGHNA and CDR2 YNFKEQ. The CDR3 length is 17 residues. CDR3 residues: CASSQDFTGTGSNEQFF. CDR3 nucleotides: TGTGCCAGCAGCCAAGATTTTACGGGGACAGGGTCCAATGAGCAGTTCTTC.

This clonotype was counted a few times. V and J are TRBV6-1 and TRBJ2-7; no firm D call. Trimming removed 6 bases at V and 4 bases at J, with 10 bases between. The CDR3 extends over 12 amino acids. Per germline, CDR1 MNHNS and CDR2 SASEGT. The CDR3 nucleotides are TGTGCCAGCAGGTCGGTAGATTACGAGCAGTACTTC. The encoded protein is CASRSVDYEQYF.

In its sample, this clonotype was seen a few times. V is TRBV28 and J is TRBJ2-5; TRBD2 matches 7 bases. V lost 5 bases to trimming and J lost 4 bases; unmatched junction nucleotides: 13. The CDR3 extends over 16 amino acids. CDR1 MDHEN and CDR2 SYDVKM come from the germline V gene. The CDR3 nucleotides are TGTGCCAGCAGTCGCGGACTAGACCGATTTTTAGAGACCCAGTACTTC. Protein product: CASSRGLDRFLETQYF.

Concerning this clonotype: Compared with germline, one end of the junction differs, possibly owing to a read error. J is TRBJ1-6 and V is TRBV27, with 7 nucleotides matching TRBD1. The CDR3 has 14 amino acids. Germline V lookup: CDR1 MNHEY, CDR2 SMNVEV (reference sequence). CDR3 protein: CASRATGKGPPLRF. The CDR3 DNA reads TGTGCCAGCAGGGCGACAGGGAAGGGTCCACCCCTCCGCTTT.

Note on this clonotype: A read error is likely, as this CDR3 ends without the conserved phenylalanine or tryptophan. V usage is TRBV27 and J usage is TRBJ2-7; a weak D match, TRBD2 (6 bases). Germline-derived CDR1 and CDR2 are MNHEY and SMNVEV (reference sequence). The CDR3 spans 15 residues. The CDR3 is CASSLSYTSTHEQYL. In DNA form, the CDR3 reads TGTGCCAGCAGCTTATCATATACTAGCACCCACGAGCAGTACCTC.

This sequence joins TRBV2 and TRBJ1-1, with D possibly being TRBD1 (6 bases). Trimming shortened V by 10 bases and J by 4 bases, and 16 bases separated the two germline ends. From germline, CDR1 is SNHLY and CDR2 FYNNEI. CDR3 length equals 13 residues. The CDR3 reads CATGSGAGTEAFF. For the CDR3, the DNA is TGTGCCACCGGCTCGGGGGCGGGCACTGAAGCTTTCTTT.

The chain has TRBV4-3 and TRBJ2-1; the D is unclear. The germline V and J ends were trimmed by 0 bases and 2 bases, with 8 bases remaining between them. Germline CDR1 is LGHNA and CDR2 is YSLEER. The CDR3 loop spans 15 amino acids. The CDR3 protein is CASSQDRSTYNEQFF. CDR3 bases: TGCGCCAGCAGCCAAGACCGTTCCACCTACAATGAGCAGTTCTTC.

To note about this clonotype: Being one base from a much bigger clone, this may be a read error. The chain couples TRBV11-2 to TRBJ2-7; D call uncertain. V was pared by 5 bases and J by 0 bases, with 5 bases between. Germline assignment: CDR1 SGHAT and CDR2 FQNNGV. The CDR3 spans 12 residues. The CDR3 region is CASSASSYEQYF. As DNA, the CDR3 is TGTGCCAGCAGCGCCAGCTCCTACGAGCAGTACTTC.

This clonotype turned up a few times. The chain joins TRBV7-9 to TRBJ2-7; a possible D gene is TRBD1 (6 bases). The V gene lost 0 bases and the J gene lost 5 bases, with 14 bases spanning the gap. The CDR3 totals 15 residues. Germline-derived CDR1 and CDR2 are SEHNR and FQNEAQ (reference sequence). The CDR3 nucleotides read TGTGCCAGCAGCTTAGCGGTTTCACAGGGCCACGAGCAGTACTTC. Encoded protein: CASSLAVSQGHEQYF.

The chain couples TRBV5-4 to TRBJ2-7, with D perhaps being TRBD1 or TRBD2 (5 bases each). V was shortened by 0 bases and J by 1 base, with 11 bases between the two germline ends. CDR1 is SGHNT, CDR2 YYREEE, per germline (reference sequence). The CDR3 has 15 amino acids. This chain's CDR3 is CASSLEGSRSYEQYF. The CDR3 nucleotides read TGTGCCAGCAGCTTGGAGGGGAGCAGGTCCTACGAGCAGTACTTC. Looking up the rest from reference TRBV5-4 and TRBJ2-7 gives the full variable domain: ETGVTQSPTHLIKTRGQQVTLRCSSQSGHNTVSWYQQALGQGPQFIFQYYREEENGRGNFPPRFSGLQFPNYSSELNVNALELDDSALYLCASSLEGSRSYEQYFGPGTRLTVT.

The genes are TRBV7-8 and TRBJ2-3; D remains unclear. In germline, CDR1 is SGHVS, CDR2 FQNEAQ. Trimming took 1 base from V and 2 from J, leaving 16 bases between them. This CDR3 is built from 17 residues. DNA for the CDR3: TGTGCCAGCAGCTTAGTCGTAGGTAGGCAGATCACAGATACGCAGTATTTT. Its protein is CASSLVVGRQITDTQYF.

The chain has TRBV4-1 and TRBJ2-3, with TRBD1 as a possible D gene (7 bases). Germline-derived CDR1 and CDR2 are MGHRA and YSYEKL. The CDR3 sequence is 16 residues long. V lost 1 base to trimming and J lost 2 bases, with 13 bases between them. As DNA, the CDR3 is TGCGCCAGCAGCCAAGTCCAGGGGGGTCCCACAGATACGCAGTATTTT. Translating gives CASSQVQGGPTDTQYF.

The V and J genes are TRBV3-1 and TRBJ2-1; 9 bases fit TRBD2. This CDR3 contains 16 residues. The germline V gene has CDR1 LGHDT and CDR2 YNNKEL (reference sequence). The junction had 9 bases not matched to a gene; V was cut back by 2 bases and J by 7 bases. The CDR3 sequence: CASSQLPSGGPNEQFF. DNA for the CDR3: TGTGCCAGCAGCCAATTACCAAGCGGGGGGCCTAATGAGCAGTTCTTC.

This clonotype was recorded only once. The V gene is TRBV7-2, the J gene TRBJ2-3, with D possibly TRBD2 on 6 matching bases. The CDR3 loop spans 15 amino acids. From germline, CDR1 is SGHTA and CDR2 FQGNSA. Trimming left V 3 bases short and J 1 base short, with 11 bases between. The CDR3 DNA follows: TGTGCCAGCAGCTTGGATCCGGGAGGCACAGATACGCAGTATTTT. This encodes CASSLDPGGTDTQYF.

This rearrangement joins TRBV4-1 to TRBJ1-3, with D maybe TRBD1 (5 bases). Germline values: CDR1 MGHRA, CDR2 YSYEKL. V was clipped by 0 bases and J by 2 bases, with 11 bases between them. The CDR3 has 16 residues. In DNA form, the CDR3 reads TGCGCCAGCAGCCAAGATCTGTTGGGGGCTGGAAACACCATATATTTT. Its translation: CASSQDLLGAGNTIYF.

On this clonotype: One base away lies a much larger clone, so this may be a sequencing read error. This chain connects TRBV7-2 to TRBJ2-3, with a possible D match to TRBD1 (5 bases). The V and J ends lost 11 bases and 2 bases respectively, with 14 bases between them. The CDR3 spans 13 residues. Germline CDR1 and CDR2: SGHTA and FQGNSA. CDR3 coding DNA: TGTGCCCGCAACCGACAGTTCACAGATACGCAGTATTTT. Translated: CARNRQFTDTQYF.

As to this clonotype: This clone may be a read error of a much larger clone one base away. This chain links TRBV6-1 with TRBJ1-1, with D tentatively TRBD1 (6 bases). Trimming cost V 5 bases and J 3 bases, with 19 bases left between them. The CDR3 runs 16 residues. CDR1 is MNHNS, CDR2 SASEGT, per germline. The CDR3 spells CASSTSYLTGDTEAFF. DNA for the CDR3: TGTGCCAGCAGTACTTCCTATCTGACAGGAGACACTGAAGCTTTCTTT.

The V gene is TRBV6-1, the J gene TRBJ2-6, with 7 bases identical to TRBD2. Germline trimming cut 6 bases from V and 0 bases from J; bases unmatched to any gene: 5. The germline CDR1 and CDR2 sequences are MNHNS and SASEGT. The CDR3 covers 16 residues. CDR3 nucleotide sequence: TGTGCCAGCAGCAGAGCGGGGAACTCTGGGGCCAACGTCCTGACTTTC. Translated: CASSRAGNSGANVLTF.

This chain links TRBV24-1 with TRBJ2-5, with 9 nucleotides matching TRBD2. The V gene end was trimmed by 5 bases and the J gene end by 1 base; junction bases not matched to a gene: 4. Germline CDR1 is KGHDR and CDR2 is SFDVKD. CDR3 size: 15 residues. CDR3 residues: CATSAVSGGQETQYF. The CDR3 coding sequence is TGTGCCACCAGTGCCGTTAGCGGGGGCCAAGAGACCCAGTACTTC.

To note about this clonotype: This is likely a read error, given that the CDR3 carries no conserved phenylalanine or tryptophan at its end. CDR3 bases: TGTGCCAGCACCCGGACAGGGACGGGTGTCAATGAGCAGTTCTCC. It codes for CASTRTGTGVNEQFS. J is TRBJ2-1 and V is TRBV12-3 or TRBV12-4; TRBD1 agrees at 8 bases. The CDR3 has 15 residues. V lost 7 bases and J lost 6; bases outside the gene matches: 11.

With regard to this clonotype: The junction shows a germline mismatch at one end, possibly a read error. This sequence joins TRBV2 and TRBJ2-5; D perhaps matches TRBD2 (6 bases). The germline V gene has CDR1 SNHLY and CDR2 FYNNEI. CDR3 size: 17 residues. Here the CDR3 reads CASGEYGWRAGRETQYF. The CDR3 DNA reads TGTGCCAGCGGTGAATACGGTTGGCGAGCAGGGAGGGAGACCCAGTACTTC.

This clonotype came up many times. The J gene is TRBJ1-1, the V gene TRBV4-2; no clear D. This CDR3 has 15 residues. Germline CDR1 reads LGHNA; CDR2 reads YNFKEQ. V lost 0 bases and J 4 bases, leaving 12 bases between the germline ends. For the CDR3, the DNA is TGTGCCAGCAGCCAAGAGCCACAAGGAAGCACTGAAGCTTTCTTT. Protein sequence: CASSQEPQGSTEAFF.

The table lists this clonotype with a few counts. The chain links TRBV7-9 to TRBJ1-3; D unresolved. The germline V and J ends were trimmed by 3 bases and 1 base, with 4 bases remaining between them. The germline gives CDR1 SEHNR, CDR2 FQNEAQ (reference sequence). The length of the CDR3 is 13 residues. The CDR3 reads CASSFGSGNTIYF. The CDR3 DNA is TGTGCCAGCAGCTTCGGGTCTGGAAACACCATATATTTT. Drawing the rest from reference TRBV7-9 and TRBJ1-3, the complete variable domain is DTGVSQNPRHKITKRGQNVTFRCDPISEHNRLYWYRQTLGQGPEFLTYFQNEAQLEKSRLLSDRFSAERPKGSFSTLEIQRTEQGDSAMYLCASSFGSGNTIYFGEGSWLTVV.